This TCR beta chain was identified in a study of response to subunit inactivated influenza vaccine (dated by TCRdb to between 2017 and 2018). A note on the overall study: The study used deep quantitative T cell receptor repertoire profiling to track responses to a trivalent subunit inactivated influenza vaccine.

General findings and caveats noted by the study authors: According to the authors, only a limited number of new T cells may be recruited by each seasonal influenza vaccination.

Based on the germline V gene, the CDR1 and CDR2 sequences are ENHRY and SYGVKD. From the cysteine up to the phenylalanine, the CDR3 has a length of 14 residues. The read is trimmed to its CDR3 DNA, 42 bases read in frame from base 1. Trimming leaves V shorter by 2 bases and J shorter by 4 bases, with the junction holding 3 bases beyond the gene matches. Note on this clonotype: The antigen it binds to is not known. Base qualities are missing; no much larger clone stands one base away.

Library prep was done by RT-PCR. TCRdb records Illumina HiSeq 2500 as the sequencer. In TCRdb, the public reads were trimmed at Q25 with fastp and aligned with MiXCR, with productive beta chains retained. Merged by CDR3 protein, the rows form single entries marked with the most common genes and DNA. This sample has around 520,000 distinct CDR3 sequences in its table, and approximately 10% of those were observed once. The ten largest clones add up to approximately 10% of the sample. This chain joins TRBV10-3 to TRBJ2-3, with TRBD2 identical over 7 junction bases. The clonotype was recovered from a man aged 50 to 59 who received an inactivated influenza vaccine. Donor details come from another sample of the same person, matched by shared clones. The material sequenced was PBMCs from blood, taken on the day of vaccination. The CDR3 here reads CAISEGRASDTQYF. The nucleotides read TGTGCCATCAGTGAGGGGAGGGCCTCAGATACGCAGTATTTT.